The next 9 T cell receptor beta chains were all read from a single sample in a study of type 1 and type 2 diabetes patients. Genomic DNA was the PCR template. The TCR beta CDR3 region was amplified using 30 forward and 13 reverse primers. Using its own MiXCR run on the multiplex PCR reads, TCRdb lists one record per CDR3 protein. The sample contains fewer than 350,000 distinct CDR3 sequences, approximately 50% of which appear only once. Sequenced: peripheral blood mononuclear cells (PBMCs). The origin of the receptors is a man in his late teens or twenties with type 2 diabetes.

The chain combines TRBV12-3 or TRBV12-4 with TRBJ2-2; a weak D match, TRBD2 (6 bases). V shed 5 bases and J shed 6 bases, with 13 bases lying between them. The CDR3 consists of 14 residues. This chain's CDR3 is CASSTMRGAGELFF. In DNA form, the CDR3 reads TGTGCCAGCAGTACGATGCGGGGCGCCGGGGAGCTGTTTTTT.

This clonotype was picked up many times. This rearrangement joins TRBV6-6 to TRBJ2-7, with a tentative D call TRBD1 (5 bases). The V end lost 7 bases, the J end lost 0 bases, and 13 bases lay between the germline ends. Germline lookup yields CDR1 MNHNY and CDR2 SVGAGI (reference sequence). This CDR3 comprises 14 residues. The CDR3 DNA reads TGTGCCAGCACTATACAGGAGAGCTCCTACGAGCAGTACTTC. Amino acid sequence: CASTIQESSYEQYF.

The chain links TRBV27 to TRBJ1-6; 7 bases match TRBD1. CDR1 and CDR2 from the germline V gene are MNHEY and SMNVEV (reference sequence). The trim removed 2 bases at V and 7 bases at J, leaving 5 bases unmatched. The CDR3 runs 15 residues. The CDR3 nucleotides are TGTGCCAGCAGTTTAAGGGGGCCAGGGAATTCACCCCTCCACTTT. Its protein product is CASSLRGPGNSPLHF.

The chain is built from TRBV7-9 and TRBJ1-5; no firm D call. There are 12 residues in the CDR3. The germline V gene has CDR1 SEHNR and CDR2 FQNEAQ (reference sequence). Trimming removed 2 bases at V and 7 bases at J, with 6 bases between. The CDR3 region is CASSLLEQPQHF. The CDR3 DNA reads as TGTGCCAGCAGCTTATTGGAGCAGCCCCAGCATTTT.

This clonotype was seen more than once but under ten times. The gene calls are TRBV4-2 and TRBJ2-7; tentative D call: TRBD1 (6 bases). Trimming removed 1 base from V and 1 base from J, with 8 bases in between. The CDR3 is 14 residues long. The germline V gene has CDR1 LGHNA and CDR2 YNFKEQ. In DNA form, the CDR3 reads TGTGCCAGCAGCCAAGGGACAGCATCCTACGAGCAGTACTTC. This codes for CASSQGTASYEQYF.

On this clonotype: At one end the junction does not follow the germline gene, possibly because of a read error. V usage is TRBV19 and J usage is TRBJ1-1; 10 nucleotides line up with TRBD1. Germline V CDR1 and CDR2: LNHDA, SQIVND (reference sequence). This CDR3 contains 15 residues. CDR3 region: CVSGGQGLGNTEAFF. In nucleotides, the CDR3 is TGTGTCAGTGGGGGACAGGGGCTGGGGAACACTGAAGCTTTCTTT.

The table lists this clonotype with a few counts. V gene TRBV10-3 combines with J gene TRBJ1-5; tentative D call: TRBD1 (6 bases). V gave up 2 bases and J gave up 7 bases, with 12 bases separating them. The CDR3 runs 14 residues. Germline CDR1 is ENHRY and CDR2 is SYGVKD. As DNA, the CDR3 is TGTGCCATCAGTGAGGGGCAGGGGAAGCAGCCCCAGCATTTT. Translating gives CAISEGQGKQPQHF.

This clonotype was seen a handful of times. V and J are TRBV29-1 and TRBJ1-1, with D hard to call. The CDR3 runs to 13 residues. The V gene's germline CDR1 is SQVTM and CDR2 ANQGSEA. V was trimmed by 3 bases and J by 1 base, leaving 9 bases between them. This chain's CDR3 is CSVDSWANTEAFF. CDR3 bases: TGCAGCGTTGATTCGTGGGCGAACACTGAAGCTTTCTTT.

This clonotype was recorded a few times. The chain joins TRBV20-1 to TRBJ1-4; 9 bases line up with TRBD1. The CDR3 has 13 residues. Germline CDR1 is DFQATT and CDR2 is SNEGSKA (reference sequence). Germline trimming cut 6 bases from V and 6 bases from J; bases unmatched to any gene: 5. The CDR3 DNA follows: TGCAGTGCATCGGACAGGGGTTATGAAAAACTGTTTTTT. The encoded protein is CSASDRGYEKLFF.